Listed here are 31 T cell receptor beta chains from one sample, sequenced in a study of CD8 T cells in ankylosing spondylitis. Each CDR3 protein is one row after TCRdb ran MiXCR on the 5' RACE reads. The sample records tens of thousands of distinct CDR3 sequences, about 10% being singletons. Sequencing was carried out using blood, either unsorted or a sorted T cell fraction (not recorded which). These receptors were collected from a male donor with ankylosing spondylitis or in good health (not recorded which).

There are many counts of this clonotype. The DNA of the CDR3 is TGTGCCAGCAGCTTGGATTTGGGGGCCGGCGGGGAGCTGTTTTTT. This translates into CASSLDLGAGGELFF. The chain carries TRBV5-6 and TRBJ2-2; the D gene is possibly TRBD1 (6 bases). CDR1 and CDR2 from the germline V gene are SGHDT and YYEEEE. CDR3 size: 15 residues. The ends were cut back, 0 bases at V and 7 bases at J, with 13 bases in the middle.

The chain couples TRBV2 to TRBJ2-2; the D gene could be TRBD1 or TRBD2 (6 bases each). V gave up 2 bases and J gave up 4 bases, with 14 bases separating them. CDR3 length: 16 residues. The germline V gene has CDR1 SNHLY and CDR2 FYNNEI. CDR3 residues: CASSEREQGSTGELFF. In DNA form, the CDR3 reads TGTGCCAGCAGTGAACGGGAGCAGGGGAGCACCGGGGAGCTGTTTTTT.

This clonotype was detected only once. The chain has TRBV29-1 and TRBJ2-2; D is perhaps TRBD1 (5 bases). CDR3 length: 13 amino acids. Germline CDR1 reads SQVTM; CDR2 reads ANQGSEA. The V and J ends lost 6 bases and 6 bases respectively, with 14 bases between them. In nucleotides, the CDR3 is TGCAGCGTCATGCTAATAGGGGCCGGGGAGCTGTTTTTT. Amino acid sequence: CSVMLIGAGELFF.

This clonotype was seen once. This CDR3 is CASNGGGAGYTGELFF. Here the CDR3 DNA reads TGTGCCAGCAACGGAGGGGGCGCAGGGTACACCGGGGAGCTGTTTTTT. The chain couples TRBV12-3 or TRBV12-4 to TRBJ2-2; possible D gene TRBD1, 7 bases. Trimming pared 7 bases from V and 3 bases from J, leaving 18 bases between. CDR3 size: 16 residues.

In its sample, this clonotype was seen many times. The chain couples TRBV3-1 to TRBJ1-5; TRBD1 matches at 8 bases. This CDR3 is built from 18 residues. V lost 2 bases and J lost 6; bases outside the gene matches: 15. In germline, CDR1 is LGHDT, CDR2 YNNKEL (reference sequence). The CDR3 is CASSQKAGGQGRSQPQHF. The CDR3, as DNA: TGTGCCAGCAGCCAAAAGGCCGGAGGACAGGGCAGAAGTCAGCCCCAGCATTTT.

The count of this clonotype is one. The chain carries TRBV3-1 and TRBJ2-1; 9 nucleotides line up with TRBD1. CDR1 LGHDT and CDR2 YNNKEL come from the germline V gene (reference sequence). This CDR3 contains 12 residues. With V trimmed by 4 bases and J by 14 bases, 6 bases remained unmatched. The CDR3 loop reads CASSPGQGREFF. The CDR3 DNA sequence: TGTGCCAGCAGCCCCGGACAGGGGAGGGAGTTCTTC.

The chain employs TRBV20-1 and TRBJ1-4; the D is unclear. The CDR3 has 15 amino acids. V was clipped by 7 bases and J by 7 bases, with 22 bases between them. Per germline, CDR1 DFQATT and CDR2 SNEGSKA (reference sequence). Here the CDR3 DNA reads TGCAGTGTTTTGGAACCGCGAGGTCTTTTTGAAAAACTGTTTTTT. It encodes CSVLEPRGLFEKLFF.

This clonotype was counted a few times. The gene calls are TRBV7-2 and TRBJ1-2; tentatively, D is TRBD1 (6 bases). CDR3 length: 14 amino acids. V was clipped by 5 bases and J by 6 bases, with 16 bases between them. CDR1 is SGHTA and CDR2 is FQGNSA in the germline V gene. CDR3 DNA sequence: TGTGCCAGCAGCATTGACAGGAACGGCAATGGCTACACCTTC. Translated, it gives CASSIDRNGNGYTF.

A remark on this clonotype: The junction differs from germline at one of its ends, possibly a read error. The V gene is TRBV7-9, the J gene TRBJ2-1; D might be TRBD2 (6 bases). CDR3 length: 16 residues. The germline V gene encodes CDR1 SEHNR and CDR2 FQNEAQ (reference sequence). CDR3 in DNA: TGTGCCAGCAGCTTAAGTCGGGGGACGGCACACAACGAGCAGTTCTTC. As protein: CASSLSRGTAHNEQFF.

The chain joins TRBV12-3 or TRBV12-4 to TRBJ1-2; D is ambiguous. Between the trimmed V and J ends, which lost 5 bases and 3 bases, there was a span of 16 bases. This CDR3 is 15 amino acids long. DNA for the CDR3: TGTGCCAGCAGTCCTAACTGGGGTGGGGACTATGGCTACACCTTC. This translates into CASSPNWGGDYGYTF.

This clonotype was detected many times. This chain links TRBV5-1 with TRBJ2-1; D is perhaps TRBD1 or TRBD2 (5 bases each). The CDR3 totals 15 residues. Looked up from germline, CDR1 is SGHRS and CDR2 is YFSETQ. The V end lost 4 bases, the J end lost 0 bases, and 11 bases lay between the germline ends. CDR3 in DNA: TGCGCCAGCAGCAGGGGACGAGGCTCCTACAATGAGCAGTTCTTC. Amino acid sequence: CASSRGRGSYNEQFF.

This clonotype was counted at least ten times. The V gene is TRBV5-1, the J gene TRBJ2-3, with D possibly TRBD1 on 6 matching bases. The CDR3 runs to 15 residues. Trimming stripped 4 bases from V and 2 bases from J, with 14 bases between. Germline lookup yields CDR1 SGHRS and CDR2 YFSETQ. The CDR3 spells CASSPTGSYTDTQYF. CDR3 DNA sequence: TGCGCCAGCAGCCCTACAGGGTCTTACACAGATACGCAGTATTTT.

This clonotype was detected only a few times. The gene calls are TRBV5-1 and TRBJ1-5; D gene unclear. Germline loops: CDR1 SGHRS, CDR2 YFSETQ. The CDR3 consists of 15 residues. V was pared by 0 bases and J by 1 base, with 8 bases between. CDR3 nucleotides: TGCGCCAGCAGCTTGGATGGTGGGAGCAATCAGCCCCAGCATTTT. Translation gives CASSLDGGSNQPQHF.

This clonotype was seen at least ten times. The gene calls are TRBV3-1 and TRBJ2-5; possibly TRBD2 for D (6 bases). CDR1 LGHDT and CDR2 YNNKEL come from the germline V gene (reference sequence). The CDR3 runs 14 residues. V shed 4 bases and J shed 5 bases, with 14 bases lying between them. The CDR3: CASSRGTSWETQYF. Written as DNA, the CDR3 is TGTGCCAGCAGCCGAGGGACTTCCTGGGAGACCCAGTACTTC.

This clonotype was observed many times. The rearrangement uses TRBV7-6 and TRBJ1-2; TRBD1 matches at 8 bases. From germline, CDR1 is SGHVS and CDR2 FNYEAQ. V shed 5 bases and J 2 bases; nucleotides not matched to a gene: 4. The CDR3 contains 14 residues. The CDR3 bases are TGTGCCAGCAGCCCCCAGGGGGCGAACTATGGCTACACCTTC. It translates to CASSPQGANYGYTF.

This clonotype was counted many times. The gene calls are TRBV5-1 and TRBJ1-5; a weak D match, TRBD1 (6 bases). Between the trimmed V and J ends, which lost 5 bases and 5 bases, there was a span of 17 bases. Germline loops: CDR1 SGHRS, CDR2 YFSETQ. The CDR3 is made up of 15 amino acids. CDR3 loop: CASSVAGDNYQPQHF. CDR3 in DNA: TGCGCCAGCAGTGTGGCAGGGGATAACTATCAGCCCCAGCATTTT.

Points on this clonotype: A read error may explain this, as a much larger clone is one base away. The rearrangement uses TRBV27 and TRBJ1-1; D perhaps matches TRBD1 (5 bases). CDR3 length: 13 residues. Looked up from germline, CDR1 is MNHEY and CDR2 is SMNVEV (reference sequence). The V and J ends lost 9 bases and 0 bases respectively, with 11 bases between them. The DNA for the CDR3 is TGTGCCAGTGCCGAGGGGTTGAACACTGAAGCTTTCTTT. Protein product: CASAEGLNTEAFF.

This clonotype was seen many times. The rearrangement uses TRBV20-1 and TRBJ1-2; D unresolved. The CDR3 consists of 16 residues. CDR1 and CDR2 (germline): DFQATT, SNEGSKA (reference sequence). V lost 4 bases to trimming and J lost 3 bases, with 21 bases between them. The CDR3 DNA reads as TGCAGTGCTACCTCCCTGGTAGTCCCTAGTTACTATGGCTACACCTTC. It encodes CSATSLVVPSYYGYTF.

This clonotype was seen at least ten times. This chain uses TRBV5-1 with TRBJ1-2; no firm D call. The V end lost 0 bases, the J end lost 5 bases, and 8 bases lay between the germline ends. Looked up from germline, CDR1 is SGHRS and CDR2 is YFSETQ. This CDR3 region has 13 residues. The CDR3 reads CASSLGREYGYTF. For the CDR3, the DNA is TGCGCCAGCAGCTTGGGGAGAGAGTATGGCTACACCTTC.

By sample fraction, this clonotype is medium-sized. The CDR3 is CSVSGQGASRSYEQYF. The CDR3 DNA is TGCAGCGTTTCGGGACAGGGGGCTTCTCGATCCTACGAGCAGTACTTC. J is TRBJ2-7 and V is TRBV29-1, with 12 bases that match TRBD1. This CDR3 is 16 amino acids long. Germline CDR1 and CDR2: SQVTM and ANQGSEA. V gave up 5 bases and J gave up 1 base; unmatched junction bases: 9.

This sequence joins TRBV6-5 and TRBJ2-1, with D possibly matching TRBD2 (6 bases). Germline V lookup: CDR1 MNHEY, CDR2 SVGAGI. CDR3 length: 16 residues. Trimming pared 4 bases from V and 8 bases from J, leaving 21 bases between. CDR3 protein: CASSFLAVIQSYEQFF. In nucleotides, the CDR3 is TGTGCCAGCAGTTTCTTAGCGGTGATACAGTCCTATGAGCAGTTCTTC.

This clonotype appeared many times. The chain carries TRBV27 and TRBJ1-5, with D perhaps TRBD1 (5 bases). Germline CDR1 MNHEY, CDR2 SMNVEV (reference sequence). The CDR3 runs 15 residues. V was clipped by 3 bases and J by 4 bases, with 13 bases between them. CDR3 sequence: CASSFSGNVNQPQHF. The DNA of the CDR3 is TGTGCCAGCAGTTTCTCAGGGAATGTTAATCAGCCCCAGCATTTT.

This clonotype was detected only a few times. V is TRBV18 and J is TRBJ1-2; the D gene is possibly TRBD1 (6 bases). CDR1 KGHSH and CDR2 LQKENI come from the germline V gene. V was cut by 4 bases and J by 3 bases, with 15 bases left in between. The CDR3 has 15 residues. The CDR3 reads CASSQGGQAYYGYTF. CDR3 sequence (DNA): TGTGCCAGCTCACAGGGGGGCCAAGCTTACTATGGCTACACCTTC.

This clonotype has just a few counts. This chain links TRBV12-3 or TRBV12-4 with TRBJ1-1, with 12 bases identical to TRBD1. V was pared by 5 bases and J by 8 bases, with 9 bases of the junction left unmatched. The CDR3 contains 15 residues. The CDR3 loop reads CASSDSGTGGFEAFF. CDR3 nucleotides: TGTGCCAGCAGTGACTCCGGGACAGGGGGCTTCGAAGCTTTCTTT.

V is TRBV20-1 and J is TRBJ2-2; tentatively, D is TRBD1 or TRBD2 (5 bases each). The CDR3 has 14 residues. Trimming cost V 3 bases and J 3 bases, with 11 bases left between them. CDR1 is DFQATT and CDR2 is SNEGSKA in the germline V gene (reference sequence). CDR3 DNA sequence: TGCAGTGCTAGTAAAGGGACCTACACCGGGGAGCTGTTTTTT. Translating gives CSASKGTYTGELFF.

This clonotype was seen only a few times. The rearrangement uses TRBV3-1 and TRBJ1-2; 12 bases fit TRBD1. The junction had 4 bases not matched to a gene; V was cut back by 0 bases and J by 5 bases. Per the germline V gene, CDR1 is LGHDT and CDR2 is YNNKEL (reference sequence). The length of the CDR3 is 16 residues. The CDR3 DNA sequence: TGTGCCAGCAGCCAAGATTGGGACAGGGGGCTGTATGGCTACACCTTC. This sequence encodes CASSQDWDRGLYGYTF.

This clonotype was seen many times. V gene TRBV29-1 combines with J gene TRBJ1-2, with a weak D call TRBD1 (6 bases). From germline, CDR1 is SQVTM and CDR2 ANQGSEA. This CDR3 is built from 15 residues. The V end lost 3 bases, the J end lost 7 bases, and 21 bases lay between the germline ends. CDR3 nucleotides: TGCAGCGTTGACGGGGCGGGCCAGGGGCGATTTGGCTACACCTTC. This encodes CSVDGAGQGRFGYTF.

The genes are TRBV29-1 and TRBJ2-5; D is tentatively TRBD1 or TRBD2 (5 bases each). Germline loops: CDR1 SQVTM, CDR2 ANQGSEA. Trimming pared 3 bases from V and 2 bases from J, leaving 13 bases between. This CDR3 has 14 amino acids. The CDR3 spells CSVDGTDQQETQYF. For the CDR3, the DNA is TGCAGCGTTGACGGGACGGACCAGCAAGAGACCCAGTACTTC. Full variable domain (outside the CDR3, taken from reference TRBV29-1 and TRBJ2-5): SAVISQKPSRDICQRGTSLTIQCQVDSQVTMMFWYRQQPGQSLTLIATANQGSEATYESGFVIDKFPISRPNLTFSTLTVSNMSPEDSSIYLCSVDGTDQQETQYFGPGTRLLVL.

This clonotype has a count of ten or more. The rearrangement uses TRBV20-1 and TRBJ1-2, with a tentative D call TRBD1 (6 bases). V was pared by 3 bases and J by 2 bases, with 10 bases between. The length of the CDR3 is 13 residues. Germline assignment: CDR1 DFQATT and CDR2 SNEGSKA (reference sequence). In nucleotides, the CDR3 is TGCAGTGCTAGGGGGGCGAAGAACTATGGCTACACCTTC. As protein: CSARGAKNYGYTF.

This clonotype was detected ten times or more. The chain is built from TRBV7-9 and TRBJ1-2; weak D call: TRBD1 (5 bases). With 5 bases removed from V and 10 bases from J, the gap between germline ends came to 11 bases. CDR1 and CDR2 (germline): SEHNR, FQNEAQ (reference sequence). The CDR3 has 11 amino acids. The CDR3 DNA is TGTGCCAGCAGCGCCGGGACCGCCTACACCTTC. This encodes CASSAGTAYTF.

This clonotype was observed at least ten times. This rearrangement joins TRBV12-3 or TRBV12-4 to TRBJ1-6, with 7 positions matching TRBD1. Trimming cost V 3 bases and J 5 bases; bases outside gene matches: 4. The CDR3 runs to 15 residues. In nucleotides, the CDR3 is TGTGCCAGCAGTTTCGCCGGGACAGATAATTCACCCCTCCACTTT. It translates to CASSFAGTDNSPLHF.